This T cell receptor (beta chain) is drawn from a study of T cells expressing NK-cell markers. Study-level information: Each TCR beta repertoire originated in sorted T cells that were CD3+CD56+NKG2C+, CD3+CD56+NKG2C- or CD3+CD56-NKG2C+.

It was by 5'RACE template switching with UMIs that TCR beta cDNA was made. TCRdb reanalyzed the 5' RACE reads, giving one entry per CDR3 protein sequence and no DNA. This repertoire comprises 250,000 to 300,000 distinct CDR3 sequences; its ten largest clones make up about 0.39%. On this clonotype itself: What it binds is unknown.

CDR3 length: 13 residues. CDR1 is MNHNY and CDR2 is SVGAGI in the germline V gene (reference sequence). The study, taken as a whole, reports: In a group of roughly 6 donors, dominant NKG2C+ clonotypes represented about 1.0-7.5% of CD8+ T cells. Dominance of the CD3+CD56-NKG2C+ fraction by these clonotypes also held in a few donors.

The receptor was isolated from a man in his late teens or twenties in good health. Sequences were obtained from blood T cells: a sorted CD56 or NKG2C T cell subset, CD4+ or CD8+ T cells, or bulk PBMC T cells (not recorded which). The gene calls are TRBV6-6 and TRBJ2-1. CDR3 amino acids: CASSYTGYNEQFF.